One sample yielded the 24 T cell receptor beta chains listed below, sequenced in a study of blood T cell repertoires in COVID-19. Produced via immunoSEQ multiplex PCR; TCRdb's table is partial and in-frame only. The sample shows some 240,000 clones, about 85% of them seen only once. Sequencing input: peripheral blood. The receptors shown here come from a man between 60 and 70 years old who had recovered from COVID-19.

The chain combines TRBV7-6 with TRBJ2-5; 11 bases match TRBD2. CDR3 size: 17 residues. The germline CDR1 and CDR2 sequences are SGHVS and FNYEAQ. V gave up 3 bases and J gave up 9 bases; unmatched junction bases: 15. DNA for the CDR3: TGTGCCAGCAGCTTGACTAGCGGGGCTTTGGTGGGGGTGGCCCAGTACTTC. This encodes CASSLTSGALVGVAQYF.

The chain combines TRBV7-9 with TRBJ1-3, with D perhaps TRBD1 (6 bases). The ends were cut back, 0 bases at V and 0 bases at J, with 9 bases in the middle. The CDR3 has 16 amino acids. Looked up from germline, CDR1 is SEHNR and CDR2 is FQNEAQ (reference sequence). DNA of the CDR3: TGTGCCAGCAGCTTAGCGGGGGCGGTCTCTGGAAACACCATATATTTT. It yields the protein CASSLAGAVSGNTIYF.

The chain carries TRBV21-1 and TRBJ1-2; the D segment call TRBD1 is taken from the table without a DNA check. TRBV21-1 has pseudogene status. The CDR3 covers 13 residues. CDR3 amino acids: CASRDREVNGYTF. The CDR3, as DNA: TGTGCCAGCAGGGACAGGGAGGTTAATGGCTACACCTTC.

CDR3 in DNA: TGTGCCAGCTCACTCAGTCGAACCCCTTACGAGCAGTACTTC. Residues: CASSLSRTPYEQYF. This sequence joins TRBV18 and TRBJ2-7, with D unclear. This CDR3 comprises 14 residues. V lost 4 bases to trimming and J lost 4 bases, with 14 bases between them. Germline CDR1 and CDR2: KGHSH and LQKENI.

The rearrangement joins TRBV12-3 or TRBV12-4 to TRBJ1-2; D is unresolved. Trimming took off 1 base at V and 4 bases at J, with 7 bases between the two ends. The CDR3 is 13 amino acids. CDR3 sequence (DNA): TGTGCCAGCAGTTTAGGGGAGAGCTATGGCTACACCTTC. This codes for CASSLGESYGYTF.

The genes are TRBV7-9 and TRBJ1-5, with 10 bases aligning to TRBD1. Germline values: CDR1 SEHNR, CDR2 FQNEAQ (reference sequence). V trimming: 5 bases; J trimming: 2 bases; junction bases outside the gene matches: 6. This CDR3 region has 16 residues. The CDR3 sequence: CASSPGQGMGNQPQHF. The DNA of the CDR3 is TGTGCCAGCAGCCCGGGACAGGGGATGGGCAATCAGCCCCAGCATTTT.

DNA for the CDR3: TGTGCCAGCTCACCCGGTGCCGGGAAGGCTAATTCACCCCTCCACTTT. It codes for CASSPGAGKANSPLHF. V usage is TRBV18 and J usage is TRBJ1-6, with D hard to call. Trimming took off 3 bases at V and 6 bases at J, with 15 bases between the two ends. There are 16 residues in the CDR3. Per germline, CDR1 KGHSH and CDR2 LQKENI. The full variable domain, rest sourced from reference TRBV18 and TRBJ1-6, is NAGVMQNPRHLVRRRGQEARLRCSPMKGHSHVYWYRQLPEEGLKFMVYLQKENIIDESGMPKERFSAEFPKEGPSILRIQQVVRGDSAAYFCASSPGAGKANSPLHFGNGTRLTVT.

The chain carries TRBV7-2 and TRBJ1-1; no definite D call. The length of the CDR3 is 13 residues. Germline CDR1 reads SGHTA; CDR2 reads FQGNSA. The V and J ends lost 0 bases and 7 bases respectively, with 9 bases between them. This CDR3 reads CASSLAQRSEAFF. In DNA form, the CDR3 reads TGTGCCAGCAGCTTAGCGCAGAGGAGTGAAGCTTTCTTT.

This rearrangement joins TRBV6-5 to TRBJ2-6; tentatively, D is TRBD1 (6 bases). Germline V lookup: CDR1 MNHEY, CDR2 SVGAGI. V shed 9 bases and J shed 3 bases, with 12 bases lying between them. This CDR3 region has 14 residues. CDR3 protein: CASYTGIGANVLTF. The CDR3 DNA is TGTGCCAGTTATACAGGGATTGGGGCCAACGTCCTGACTTTC.

This clone was counted ten times or more. The V and J genes are TRBV3-1 (or the pseudogene TRBV3-2) and TRBJ2-2, with 8 positions matching TRBD1. CDR1 LGHDT and CDR2 YNNKEL come from the germline V gene (reference sequence). The CDR3 spans 14 residues. V shed 4 bases and J 6 bases; nucleotides not matched to a gene: 4. The CDR3 sequence: CASSLGRGPGELFF. The DNA for the CDR3 is TGTGCCAGCAGCCTCGGCAGGGGGCCCGGGGAGCTGTTTTTT.

The chain links TRBV6-5 to TRBJ2-5; TRBD2 agrees at 8 bases. With 4 bases clipped from V and 2 bases from J, the junction kept 9 bases outside the gene matches. Germline assignment: CDR1 MNHEY and CDR2 SVGAGI. This CDR3 has 16 residues. DNA of the CDR3: TGTGCCAGCAGTTGGGGCCTAGCGGGCCTACAAGAGACCCAGTACTTC. Residues: CASSWGLAGLQETQYF.

The rearrangement links TRBV7-9 to TRBJ2-3, with 8 bases lining up with TRBD2. The germline V gene encodes CDR1 SEHNR and CDR2 FQNEAQ (reference sequence). V dropped 1 base and J dropped 1; count of bases not matched to a gene: 13. The CDR3 extends over 19 amino acids. CDR3: CASSLGSFERGRRTDTQYF. The DNA of the CDR3 is TGTGCCAGCAGCTTAGGATCCTTCGAGCGGGGGCGACGCACAGATACGCAGTATTTT.

The V gene is TRBV5-6, the J gene TRBJ1-4; perhaps TRBD1 as D (5 bases). There are 15 residues in the CDR3. The V gene lost 0 bases and the J gene lost 4 bases, with 10 bases spanning the gap. CDR1 SGHDT and CDR2 YYEEEE come from the germline V gene. The CDR3 loop is CASSLVAGYNEKLFF. Here the CDR3 DNA reads TGTGCCAGCAGCTTGGTGGCAGGGTATAATGAAAAACTGTTTTTT. Based on the CDR3 plus reference TRBV5-6 and TRBJ1-4, the full variable domain is DAGVTQSPTHLIKTRGQQVTLRCSPKSGHDTVSWYQQALGQGPQFIFQYYEEEERQRGNFPDRFSGHQFPNYSSELNVNALLLGDSALYLCASSLVAGYNEKLFFGSGTQLSVL.

The sample holds one count of this clone. The chain carries TRBV15 and TRBJ2-3, with 7 bases matching TRBD1. From germline, CDR1 is LNHNV and CDR2 YYDKDF (reference sequence). V lost 2 bases and J lost 4; bases outside the gene matches: 3. This CDR3 spans 14 amino acids. In nucleotides, the CDR3 is TGTGCCACCAGCAGACCGACAGGGCCAGATACGCAGTATTTT. Translation gives CATSRPTGPDTQYF.

The rearrangement joins TRBV7-9 to TRBJ1-4, with 7 positions matching TRBD1. The V gene's germline CDR1 is SEHNR and CDR2 FQNEAQ (reference sequence). Trimming at V came to 5 bases and at J to 8 bases, leaving 8 bases not matched to a gene. The length of the CDR3 is 14 residues. In DNA form, the CDR3 reads TGTGCCAGCAGCACGGGACAGCTCATCGAAAAACTGTTTTTT. Translating gives CASSTGQLIEKLFF.

The chain couples TRBV5-1 to TRBJ1-1; 7 bases are shared with TRBD1. Germline V gene lookup returns CDR1 SGHRS and CDR2 YFSETQ. The length of the CDR3 is 15 residues. Unmatched junction bases numbered 6, after V lost 0 bases and J lost 4 bases. The CDR3 loop is CASSLARQGGTEAFF. CDR3 sequence (DNA): TGCGCCAGCAGCTTGGCCCGGCAGGGGGGCACTGAAGCTTTCTTT.

The chain uses TRBV7-9 and TRBJ2-3; 10 bases align to TRBD1. The trim removed 4 bases at V and 5 bases at J, leaving 3 bases unmatched. This CDR3 contains 14 residues. CDR1 is SEHNR and CDR2 is FQNEAQ in the germline V gene (reference sequence). CDR3 in amino acids: CASSSGQGGDTQYF. CDR3 in DNA: TGTGCCAGCAGCTCCGGACAGGGGGGAGATACGCAGTATTTT. Combining the CDR3 with reference TRBV7-9 and TRBJ2-3 gives the whole variable domain DTGVSQNPRHKITKRGQNVTFRCDPISEHNRLYWYRQTLGQGPEFLTYFQNEAQLEKSRLLSDRFSAERPKGSFSTLEIQRTEQGDSAMYLCASSSGQGGDTQYFGPGTRLTVL.

This chain joins TRBV10-3 and TRBJ2-5; possibly TRBD1 for D (5 bases). The V end lost 11 bases, the J end lost 4 bases, and 20 bases lay between the germline ends. The germline gives CDR1 ENHRY, CDR2 SYGVKD. The CDR3 runs to 14 residues. In nucleotides, the CDR3 is TGTGCCTCCCAAACAGGAAATCCGGGAGAGACCCAGTACTTC. Its protein is CASQTGNPGETQYF.

The chain links TRBV12-5 to TRBJ2-3, with no clear D. Germline-derived CDR1 and CDR2 are LGHNT and FRNRAP. V was trimmed by 3 bases and J by 2 bases, leaving 3 bases between them. This CDR3 comprises 12 residues. The CDR3 loop reads CASGFNTDTQYF. CDR3 nucleotides: TGTGCTAGTGGTTTTAACACAGATACGCAGTATTTT. The entire variable domain, with the rest obtained from reference TRBV12-5 and TRBJ2-3, is as follows: DARVTQTPRHKVTEMGQEVTMRCQPILGHNTVFWYRQTMMQGLELLAYFRNRAPLDDSGMPKDRFSAEMPDATLATLKIQPSEPRDSAVYFCASGFNTDTQYFGPGTRLTVL.

This chain connects TRBV24-1 to TRBJ2-3, with 9 bases identical to TRBD1. The germline V gene encodes CDR1 KGHDR and CDR2 SFDVKD. V shed 9 bases and J 7 bases; nucleotides not matched to a gene: 13. This CDR3 is 15 amino acids long. Here the CDR3 DNA reads TGTGCCACCTCGCCCAGGACAGGGGCCGTGAATACGCAGTATTTT. Translating gives CATSPRTGAVNTQYF.

The chain uses TRBV5-5 and TRBJ2-2; D is perhaps TRBD1 (6 bases). This CDR3 has 17 residues. V was shortened by 1 base and J by 1 base, with 14 bases between the two germline ends. Germline loops: CDR1 SGHKS, CDR2 YYEKEE (reference sequence). CDR3 DNA: TGTGCCAGCAGCTTGTCGTCCCCGACAGGGAACACCGGGGAGCTGTTTTTT. It encodes CASSLSSPTGNTGELFF.

The rearrangement links TRBV6-2 or TRBV6-3 to TRBJ2-1, with 9 nucleotides matching TRBD1. The CDR3 consists of 14 residues. Germline loops: CDR1 MNHEY, CDR2 SVGEGT. V shed 2 bases and J 8 bases; nucleotides not matched to a gene: 4. CDR3 sequence: CASSYRGQGDEQFF. The CDR3 DNA is TGTGCCAGCAGTTACAGGGGACAGGGCGATGAGCAGTTCTTC.

The chain uses TRBV18 and TRBJ1-4; D perhaps matches TRBD1 (6 bases). The germline V and J ends were trimmed by 6 bases and 5 bases, with 13 bases remaining between them. This CDR3 is built from 14 residues. Germline lookup yields CDR1 KGHSH and CDR2 LQKENI. The CDR3 sequence is CASSQGQRNEKLFF. The CDR3 DNA is TGTGCCAGCTCCCAAGGACAGCGAAATGAAAAACTGTTTTTT.

This sequence joins TRBV6-6 and TRBJ1-2; TRBD1 aligns across 7 bases. This CDR3 spans 16 amino acids. CDR1 and CDR2 from the germline V gene are MNHNY and SVGAGI (reference sequence). After removal of 6 bases from V and 0 bases from J, the junction contained 10 bases not matched to a gene. CDR3 nucleotides: TGTGCCAGCAGCCACCGGTGGGACAGCACTAACTATGGCTACACCTTC. Protein sequence: CASSHRWDSTNYGYTF.